This T cell receptor beta chain originates from a study of T cell repertoires in cytomegalovirus infection. On the study more broadly: Selection of CMV epitopes for the study included recently identified HLA-C-restricted and well-studied HLA-B-restricted ones. Public TCR beta signatures were indicative of both CMV infection and a matching HLA type. Study-wide points: Across the ex vivo response, the dominant clonotypes were HLA-C-restricted CMV-specific TCR beta clonotypes.

Remarks on this clonotype: Its antigen remains unidentified.

The V end lost 6 bases, the J end lost 10 bases, and 10 bases lay between the germline ends. The CDR3 is made up of 11 amino acids. TCRdb fed the reads into MiXCR, producing one record per CDR3 protein. The profile shows 700,000 to 850,000 distinct CDR3 sequences, 32% of them singletons. The TCR comes from a human donor in good health (CMV status not recorded). Some clones in this sample may be carry-over from other donors' samples. V and J are TRBV12-3 or TRBV12-4 and TRBJ2-1, with D maybe TRBD1 (6 bases). The sample here was cultured CD8+ T cells from PBMCs, taken from culture after CMV antigen stimulation. The CDR3 nucleotides read TGTGCCAGCAGCCCAACAGGGGAGCAGTTCTTC. It codes for CASSPTGEQFF.